Sequencing of this TCR beta chain was carried out in a study of OX40 agonist ivuxolimab in advanced cancers. On the study more broadly: At 0.01 to 10 mg/kg, ivuxolimab was administered intravenously to patients every 2 weeks. Study-wide results and limits: CD8+ T cells showed, on average, more clonal expansion than CD4+ cells. In the 0.1 to 3.0 mg/kg range, CD4+ and CD8+ blood T cells had expanded clonally by week 6.

This clone was observed once. The antigen remains unidentified. Using immunoSEQ multiplex PCR, the repertoire was profiled, and TCRdb retains in-frame clones only, with some absent. The table includes 11,000 to 15,000 clones, about 81% detected once. The sequencing used CD4+ or CD8+ T cells sorted from blood, collected in a trial of the OX40 agonist ivuxolimab. The origin of this receptor is an adult with an advanced solid tumor such as melanoma, head and neck, liver or kidney cancer.

The CDR3 loop is CAIRGTGLNYGYTF. The CDR3 DNA reads as TGTGCCATCAGGGGGACAGGGTTAAACTATGGCTACACCTTC. This chain connects TRBV10-3 to TRBJ1-2, with 9 nucleotides matching TRBD1. This CDR3 comprises 14 residues. CDR1 and CDR2 from the germline V gene are ENHRY and SYGVKD. The ends lost 6 bases at V and 2 bases at J; junction bases unmatched: 4.